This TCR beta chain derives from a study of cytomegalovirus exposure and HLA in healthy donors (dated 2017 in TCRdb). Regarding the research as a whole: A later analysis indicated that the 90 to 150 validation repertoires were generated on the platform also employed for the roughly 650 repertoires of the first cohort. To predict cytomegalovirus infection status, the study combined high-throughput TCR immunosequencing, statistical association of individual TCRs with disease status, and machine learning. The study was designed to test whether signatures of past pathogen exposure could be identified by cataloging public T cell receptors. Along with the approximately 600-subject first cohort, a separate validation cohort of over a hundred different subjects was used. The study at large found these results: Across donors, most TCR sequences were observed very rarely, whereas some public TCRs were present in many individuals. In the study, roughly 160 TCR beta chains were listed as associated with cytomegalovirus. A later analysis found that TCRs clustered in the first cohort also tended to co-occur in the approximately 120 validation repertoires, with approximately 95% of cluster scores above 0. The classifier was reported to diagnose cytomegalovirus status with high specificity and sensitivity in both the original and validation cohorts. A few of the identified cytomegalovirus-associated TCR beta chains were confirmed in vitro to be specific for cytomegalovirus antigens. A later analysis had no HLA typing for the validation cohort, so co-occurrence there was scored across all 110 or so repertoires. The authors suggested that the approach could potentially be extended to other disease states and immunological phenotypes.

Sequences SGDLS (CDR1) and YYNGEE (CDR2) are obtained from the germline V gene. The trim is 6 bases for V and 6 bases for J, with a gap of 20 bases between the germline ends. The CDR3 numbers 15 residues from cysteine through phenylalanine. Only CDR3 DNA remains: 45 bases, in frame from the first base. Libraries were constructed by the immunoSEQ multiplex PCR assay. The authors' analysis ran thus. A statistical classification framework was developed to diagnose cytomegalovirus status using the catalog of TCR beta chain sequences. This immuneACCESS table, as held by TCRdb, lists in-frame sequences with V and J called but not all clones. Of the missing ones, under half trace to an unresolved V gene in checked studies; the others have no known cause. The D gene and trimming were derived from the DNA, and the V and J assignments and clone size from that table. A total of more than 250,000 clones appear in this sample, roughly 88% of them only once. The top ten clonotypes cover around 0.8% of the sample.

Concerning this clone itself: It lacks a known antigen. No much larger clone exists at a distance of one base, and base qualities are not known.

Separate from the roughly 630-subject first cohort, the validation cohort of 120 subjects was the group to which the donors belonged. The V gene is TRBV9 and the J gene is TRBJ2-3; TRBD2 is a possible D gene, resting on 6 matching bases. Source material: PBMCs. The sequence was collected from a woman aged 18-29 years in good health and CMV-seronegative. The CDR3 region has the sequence CASTETSHVLDTQYF. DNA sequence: TGTGCCAGCACCGAGACTAGTCATGTGTTGGATACGCAGTATTTT.